These T cell receptor beta chains were read from a single sample in a study of post-analysis software for immune sequencing data. A single record per CDR3 protein comes from TCRdb applying MiXCR to the PCR reads. The data show 550,000 to 700,000 distinct CDR3 sequences, 44% seen once. What was sequenced was blood. The receptors come from a girl aged 10 to 17 with multiple sclerosis. Each CDR3 is given without its conserved first and last residue.

J gene	V gene	CDR3 protein
TRBJ2-7	TRBV4-1	ASSHPGQGVSYEQY
TRBJ1-2	TRBV3-1	ASSQEYSGYT
TRBJ2-7	TRBV5-1	ASRTLDGEQY
TRBJ2-4	TRBV7-9	ASSAPEGVNEQY
TRBJ2-3	TRBV7-2	ASRRTSAVTDTQY
TRBJ2-7	TRBV6-6	ASSYSSPGIEQY
TRBJ2-7	TRBV6-2/TRBV6-3	ASSGTQGKWSEQY
TRBJ2-3	TRBV5-1	ASSSTGTSGVYTQY
TRBJ2-1	TRBV11-2	ASSRSLGQF
TRBJ1-2	TRBV11-2	ASSRGMDGYT
TRBJ2-7	TRBV27	ARRGYHEQY
TRBJ1-5	TRBV20-1	SAEETDRDNNQPQH
TRBJ1-1	TRBV29-1	SALDRGGSNTEAF
TRBJ1-2	TRBV3-1	ASSPYGEVGYT
TRBJ1-1	TRBV5-1	ASSLGGINTEAF
TRBJ2-7	TRBV6-5	ASSEPGSYEQY
TRBJ2-5	TRBV7-2	ASSLRAPYQETQY
TRBJ2-1	TRBV12-3/TRBV12-4	ASSFAGGPREQF
TRBJ2-4	TRBV6-5	ASSSTGGENIQY
TRBJ1-2	TRBV7-9	ASSLALAPSGNGYT
TRBJ1-5	TRBV6-1	ASTHGAGTGAGSNQPQH
TRBJ2-5	TRBV12-3/TRBV12-4	ASSNLRTSRHQETQY
TRBJ1-2	TRBV12-3/TRBV12-4	ASSSVSGGYT
TRBJ1-1	TRBV5-6	ASSRSVSNTEAF
TRBJ2-1	TRBV13	ASSSGVGQF
TRBJ2-7	TRBV12-3/TRBV12-4	ASSPSGGRRTYEQY
TRBJ1-4	TRBV29-1	SAWDRENEKLF
TRBJ2-4	TRBV27	ASIHRAGGNIQY
TRBJ2-5	TRBV20-1	SARDLAGETQY
TRBJ2-4	TRBV7-9	ASSFEAGINIQY
TRBJ2-5	TRBV7-7	ASSPGREGPNYEQY
.	TRBV5-1	ASSPQYGPGDEKLF
TRBJ2-5	TRBV9	ASSETGNRQETQY
TRBJ2-7	TRBV29-1	SVEGQAEQY
TRBJ2-5	TRBV10-3	AISDSGLETQY
TRBJ2-7	TRBV10-3	AVGTHYEQY
TRBJ2-7	TRBV29-1	SAQSSYEQY
.	TRBV5-5	ASSLAVGLTDEQY
TRBJ2-3	TRBV18	ASSPGRNTDTQY
TRBJ2-5	TRBV2	ASSYPSGQETQY
TRBJ2-1	TRBV4-2	ASSQDVAFSYNEQF
TRBJ2-1	TRBV5-1	ASGDSGNEQF
TRBJ2-3	TRBV20-1	SSGLASTDTQY
TRBJ2-7	TRBV7-2	ASSLDWATPYEQY
TRBJ1-4	TRBV7-2	ASSLEGIREKLF
TRBJ2-6	TRBV12-3/TRBV12-4	ASRRQSSGVNVLT
TRBJ1-1	TRBV12-3/TRBV12-4	ASRLGGTGTEAF
TRBJ1-5	TRBV12-3/TRBV12-4	ASSDSQGSQPQH
TRBJ2-1	TRBV11-3	ASRVLNNEQF
TRBJ2-5	TRBV2	ASSESAGSGETQY
TRBJ2-7	TRBV10-3	ALKRGPGSYEQY
TRBJ2-7	TRBV12-3/TRBV12-4	ASSSPSGTGSYEQY
TRBJ2-1	TRBV6-1	ASSEEGNNEQF
TRBJ2-7	TRBV20-1	SARERSAYEQY
TRBJ2-3	TRBV7-2	ASFRGTSDTQY
TRBJ2-5	TRBV5-1	ASSPLGEETQY
TRBJ2-5	TRBV12-3/TRBV12-4	ASSLKVWETQY